This entry is about one T cell receptor beta chain. CDR3 size: 17 residues. V shed 4 bases and J 4 bases; nucleotides not matched to a gene: 10. The germline V gene has CDR1 SEHNR and CDR2 FQNEAQ (reference sequence). Stated time point: peak reinfection, 3 to 8 weeks after reinfection detection. The sorted cells went straight to TCR sequencing with no prior in vitro expansion. These data come from a study of memory CD8 T cells in hepatitis C reinfection. Background on the study: A couple of donors resolved primary infection, then developed chronic reinfection.

Profiling relied on immunoSEQ multiplex PCR, and the TCRdb table lists in-frame clones only, not all of them. The sample has under 50,000 clones, approximately 90% seen once. Sequenced material: naive CD8+ T cells sorted from blood. The sequence was collected from a young man with hepatitis C virus infection. The chain has TRBV7-9 and TRBJ2-3; 11 bases are a match to TRBD2. The CDR3 DNA reads TGTGCCAGCAGCTCCTCTAGTAGCGGGAGGGTCCCAGATACGCAGTATTTT. Residues: CASSSSSSGRVPDTQYF.